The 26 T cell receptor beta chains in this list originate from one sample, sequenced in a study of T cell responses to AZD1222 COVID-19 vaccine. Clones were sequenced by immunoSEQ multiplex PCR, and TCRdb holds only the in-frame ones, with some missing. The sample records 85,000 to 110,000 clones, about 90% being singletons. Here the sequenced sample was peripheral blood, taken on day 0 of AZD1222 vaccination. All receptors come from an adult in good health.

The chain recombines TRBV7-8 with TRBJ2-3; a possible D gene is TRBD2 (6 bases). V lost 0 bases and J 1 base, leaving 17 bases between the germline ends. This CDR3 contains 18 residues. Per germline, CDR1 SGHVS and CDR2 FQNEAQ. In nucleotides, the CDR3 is TGTGCCAGCAGCTTAGCTTCTTTCGGGGGTGTGGGCACAGATACGCAGTATTTT. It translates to CASSLASFGGVGTDTQYF.

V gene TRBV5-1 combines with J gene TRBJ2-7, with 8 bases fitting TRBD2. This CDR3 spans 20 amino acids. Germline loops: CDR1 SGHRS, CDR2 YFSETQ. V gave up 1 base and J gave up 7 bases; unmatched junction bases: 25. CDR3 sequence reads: CASSLSTPMAGGRAGGEQYF. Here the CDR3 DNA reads TGCGCCAGCAGCTTGTCTACCCCCATGGCGGGGGGCCGAGCCGGGGGTGAGCAGTACTTC.

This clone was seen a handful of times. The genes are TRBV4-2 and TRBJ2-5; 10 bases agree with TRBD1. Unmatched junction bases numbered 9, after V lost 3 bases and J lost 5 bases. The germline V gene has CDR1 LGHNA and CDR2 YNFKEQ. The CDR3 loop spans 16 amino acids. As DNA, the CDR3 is TGTGCCAGCAGCCAGAGGGCGGGACAGGGGTCGGAGACCCAGTACTTC. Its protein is CASSQRAGQGSETQYF.

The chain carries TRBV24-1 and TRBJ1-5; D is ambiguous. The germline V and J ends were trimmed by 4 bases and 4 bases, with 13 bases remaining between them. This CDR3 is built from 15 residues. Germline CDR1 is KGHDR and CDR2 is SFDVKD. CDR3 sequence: CATSDRTVRNQPQHF. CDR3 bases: TGTGCCACCAGTGACCGGACGGTCCGAAATCAGCCCCAGCATTTT.

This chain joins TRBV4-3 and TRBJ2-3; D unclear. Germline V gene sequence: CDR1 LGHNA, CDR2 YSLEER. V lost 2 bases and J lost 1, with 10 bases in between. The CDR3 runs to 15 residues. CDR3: CASSQRVWGTDTQYF. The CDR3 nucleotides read TGCGCCAGCAGCCAAAGGGTCTGGGGCACAGATACGCAGTATTTT.

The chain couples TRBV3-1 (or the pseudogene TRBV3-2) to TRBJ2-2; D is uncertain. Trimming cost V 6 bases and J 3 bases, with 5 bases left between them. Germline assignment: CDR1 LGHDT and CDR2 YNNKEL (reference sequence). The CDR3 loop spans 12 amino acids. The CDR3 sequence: CASRLYTGELFF. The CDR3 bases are TGTGCCAGCAGGTTATACACCGGGGAGCTGTTTTTT.

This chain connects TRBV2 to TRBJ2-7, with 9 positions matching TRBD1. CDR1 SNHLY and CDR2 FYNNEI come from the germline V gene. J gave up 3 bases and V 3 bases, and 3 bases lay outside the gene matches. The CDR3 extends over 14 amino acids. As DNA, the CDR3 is TGTGCCAGCAGTGATCAGGACAGGGGCTACGAGCAGTACTTC. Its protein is CASSDQDRGYEQYF.

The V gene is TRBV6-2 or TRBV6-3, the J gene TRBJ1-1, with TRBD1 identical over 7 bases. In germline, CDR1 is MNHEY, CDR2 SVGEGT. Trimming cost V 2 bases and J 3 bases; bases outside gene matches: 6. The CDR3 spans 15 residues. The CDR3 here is CASSYGQEVDTEAFF. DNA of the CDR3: TGTGCCAGCAGTTACGGACAGGAGGTGGACACTGAAGCTTTCTTT.

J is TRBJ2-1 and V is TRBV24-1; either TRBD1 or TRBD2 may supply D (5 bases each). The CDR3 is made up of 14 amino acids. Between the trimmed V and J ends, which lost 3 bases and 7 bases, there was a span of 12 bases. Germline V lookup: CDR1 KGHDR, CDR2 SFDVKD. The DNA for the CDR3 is TGTGCCACCAGTGATCGGGACCGGAGGAATGAGCAGTTCTTC. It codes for CATSDRDRRNEQFF.

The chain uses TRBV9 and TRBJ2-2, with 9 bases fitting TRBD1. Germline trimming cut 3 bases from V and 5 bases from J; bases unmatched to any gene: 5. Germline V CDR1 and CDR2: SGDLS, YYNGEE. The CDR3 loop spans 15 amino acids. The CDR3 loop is CASSGGTGSTGELFF. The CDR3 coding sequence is TGTGCCAGCAGCGGCGGGACAGGGTCGACCGGGGAGCTGTTTTTT.

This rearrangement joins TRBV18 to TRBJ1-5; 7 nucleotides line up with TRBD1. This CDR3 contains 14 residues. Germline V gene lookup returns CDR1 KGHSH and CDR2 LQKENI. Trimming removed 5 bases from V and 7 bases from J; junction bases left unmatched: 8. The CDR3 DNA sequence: TGTGCCAGCTCATTAGAGGGGGCGGACCAGCCCCAGCATTTT. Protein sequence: CASSLEGADQPQHF.

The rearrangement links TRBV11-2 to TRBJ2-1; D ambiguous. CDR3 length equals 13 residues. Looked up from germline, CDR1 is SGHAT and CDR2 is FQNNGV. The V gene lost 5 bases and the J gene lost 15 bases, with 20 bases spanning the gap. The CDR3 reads CASSDTPGSGRFF. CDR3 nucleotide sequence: TGTGCCAGCAGCGATACTCCGGGCTCCGGAAGGTTCTTC.

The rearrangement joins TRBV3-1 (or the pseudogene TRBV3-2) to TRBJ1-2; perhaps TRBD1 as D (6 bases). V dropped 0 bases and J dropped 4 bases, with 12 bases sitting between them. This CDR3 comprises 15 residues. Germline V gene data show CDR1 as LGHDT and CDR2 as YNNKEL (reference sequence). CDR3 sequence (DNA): TGTGCCAGCAGCCAAGACCGACAGGACCTCTATGGCTACACCTTC. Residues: CASSQDRQDLYGYTF.

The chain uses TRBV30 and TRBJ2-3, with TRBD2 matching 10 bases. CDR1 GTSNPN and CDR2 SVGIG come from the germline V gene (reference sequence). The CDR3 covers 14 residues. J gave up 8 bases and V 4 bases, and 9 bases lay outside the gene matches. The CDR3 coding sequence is TGTGCCTGGACTATAGCGGGGGGCCGGGGTACGCAGTATTTT. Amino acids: CAWTIAGGRGTQYF.

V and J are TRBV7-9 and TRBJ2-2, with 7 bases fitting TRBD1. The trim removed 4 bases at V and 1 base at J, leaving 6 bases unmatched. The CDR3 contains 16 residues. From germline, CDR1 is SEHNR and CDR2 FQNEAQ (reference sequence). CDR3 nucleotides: TGTGCCAGCAGCTCAACAGGGGAAGGGAACACCGGGGAGCTGTTTTTT. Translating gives CASSSTGEGNTGELFF.

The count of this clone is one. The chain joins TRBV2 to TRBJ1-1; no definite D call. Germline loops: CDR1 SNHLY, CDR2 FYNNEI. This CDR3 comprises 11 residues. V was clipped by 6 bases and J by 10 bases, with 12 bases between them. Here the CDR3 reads CASSQESGAFF. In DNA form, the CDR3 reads TGTGCCAGCAGCCAAGAATCTGGAGCTTTCTTT.

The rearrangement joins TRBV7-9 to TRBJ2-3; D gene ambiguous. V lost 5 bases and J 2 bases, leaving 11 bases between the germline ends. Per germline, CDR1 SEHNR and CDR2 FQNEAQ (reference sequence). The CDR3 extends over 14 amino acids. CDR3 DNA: TGTGCCAGCAGCCGAGTTCTGTACACAGATACGCAGTATTTT. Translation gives CASSRVLYTDTQYF. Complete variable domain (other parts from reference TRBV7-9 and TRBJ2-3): DTGVSQNPRHKITKRGQNVTFRCDPISEHNRLYWYRQTLGQGPEFLTYFQNEAQLEKSRLLSDRFSAERPKGSFSTLEIQRTEQGDSAMYLCASSRVLYTDTQYFGPGTRLTVL.

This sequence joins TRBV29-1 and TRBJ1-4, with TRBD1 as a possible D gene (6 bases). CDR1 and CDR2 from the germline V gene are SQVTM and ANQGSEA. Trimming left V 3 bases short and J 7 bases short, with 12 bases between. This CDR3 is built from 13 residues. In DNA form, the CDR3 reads TGCAGCGTTGAGGGCAGGGGTTCTGAAAAACTGTTTTTT. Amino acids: CSVEGRGSEKLFF.

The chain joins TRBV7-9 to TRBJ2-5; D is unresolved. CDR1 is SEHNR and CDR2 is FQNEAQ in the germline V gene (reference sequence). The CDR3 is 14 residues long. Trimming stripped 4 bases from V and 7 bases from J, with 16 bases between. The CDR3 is CASSSSVSVGTQYF. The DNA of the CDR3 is TGTGCCAGCAGCTCCTCCGTATCGGTGGGGACCCAGTACTTC.

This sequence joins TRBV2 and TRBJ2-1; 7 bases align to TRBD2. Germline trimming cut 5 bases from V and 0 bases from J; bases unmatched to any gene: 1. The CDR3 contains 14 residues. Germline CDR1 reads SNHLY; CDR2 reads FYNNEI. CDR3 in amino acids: CASSLAGSYNEQFF. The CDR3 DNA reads TGTGCCAGCAGTTTAGCGGGCTCCTACAATGAGCAGTTCTTC.

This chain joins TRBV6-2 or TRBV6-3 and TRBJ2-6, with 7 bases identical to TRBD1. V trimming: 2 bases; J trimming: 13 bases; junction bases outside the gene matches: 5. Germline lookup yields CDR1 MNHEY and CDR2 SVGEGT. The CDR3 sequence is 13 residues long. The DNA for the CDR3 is TGTGCCAGCAGTTACCAGGGGGAAGTTGTCCTGACTTTC. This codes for CASSYQGEVVLTF.

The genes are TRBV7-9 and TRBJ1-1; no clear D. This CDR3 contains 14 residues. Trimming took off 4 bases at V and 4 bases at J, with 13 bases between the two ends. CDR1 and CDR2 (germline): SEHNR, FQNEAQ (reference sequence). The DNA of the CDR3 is TGTGCCAGCAGCTCCCACCGTGAAACCACTGAAGCTTTCTTT. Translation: CASSSHRETTEAFF. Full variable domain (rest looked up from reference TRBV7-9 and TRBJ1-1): DTGVSQNPRHKITKRGQNVTFRCDPISEHNRLYWYRQTLGQGPEFLTYFQNEAQLEKSRLLSDRFSAERPKGSFSTLEIQRTEQGDSAMYLCASSSHRETTEAFFGQGTRLTVV.

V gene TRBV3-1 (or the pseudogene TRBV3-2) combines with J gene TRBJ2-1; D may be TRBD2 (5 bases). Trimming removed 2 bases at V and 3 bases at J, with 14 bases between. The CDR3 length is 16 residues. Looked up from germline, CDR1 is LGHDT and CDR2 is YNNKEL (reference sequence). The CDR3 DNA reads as TGTGCCAGCAGCCAACTTTACCGGGATATCTACAATGAGCAGTTCTTC. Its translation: CASSQLYRDIYNEQFF.

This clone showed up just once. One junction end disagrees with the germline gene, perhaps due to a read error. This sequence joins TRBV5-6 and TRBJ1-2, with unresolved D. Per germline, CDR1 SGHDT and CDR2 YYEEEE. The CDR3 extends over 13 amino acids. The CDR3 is CASNLNGNYGYTF. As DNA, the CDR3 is TGTGCCAGCAACTTGAACGGTAACTATGGCTACACCTTC.

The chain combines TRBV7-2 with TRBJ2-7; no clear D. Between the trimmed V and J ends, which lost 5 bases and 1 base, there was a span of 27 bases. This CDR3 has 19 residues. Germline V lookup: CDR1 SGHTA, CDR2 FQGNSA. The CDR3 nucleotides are TGTGCCAGCAGCAAACTCTGGGATCAGGCAAAATACACGTCCTACGAGCAGTACTTC. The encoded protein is CASSKLWDQAKYTSYEQYF.

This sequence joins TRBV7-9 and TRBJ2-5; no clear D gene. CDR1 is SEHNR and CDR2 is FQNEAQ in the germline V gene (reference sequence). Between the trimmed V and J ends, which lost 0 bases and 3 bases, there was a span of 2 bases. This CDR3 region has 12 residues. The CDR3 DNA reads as TGTGCCAGCAGCTTAGCGGAAGAGACCCAGTACTTC. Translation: CASSLAEETQYF. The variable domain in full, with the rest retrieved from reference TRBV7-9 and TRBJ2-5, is DTGVSQNPRHKITKRGQNVTFRCDPISEHNRLYWYRQTLGQGPEFLTYFQNEAQLEKSRLLSDRFSAERPKGSFSTLEIQRTEQGDSAMYLCASSLAEETQYFGPGTRLLVL.